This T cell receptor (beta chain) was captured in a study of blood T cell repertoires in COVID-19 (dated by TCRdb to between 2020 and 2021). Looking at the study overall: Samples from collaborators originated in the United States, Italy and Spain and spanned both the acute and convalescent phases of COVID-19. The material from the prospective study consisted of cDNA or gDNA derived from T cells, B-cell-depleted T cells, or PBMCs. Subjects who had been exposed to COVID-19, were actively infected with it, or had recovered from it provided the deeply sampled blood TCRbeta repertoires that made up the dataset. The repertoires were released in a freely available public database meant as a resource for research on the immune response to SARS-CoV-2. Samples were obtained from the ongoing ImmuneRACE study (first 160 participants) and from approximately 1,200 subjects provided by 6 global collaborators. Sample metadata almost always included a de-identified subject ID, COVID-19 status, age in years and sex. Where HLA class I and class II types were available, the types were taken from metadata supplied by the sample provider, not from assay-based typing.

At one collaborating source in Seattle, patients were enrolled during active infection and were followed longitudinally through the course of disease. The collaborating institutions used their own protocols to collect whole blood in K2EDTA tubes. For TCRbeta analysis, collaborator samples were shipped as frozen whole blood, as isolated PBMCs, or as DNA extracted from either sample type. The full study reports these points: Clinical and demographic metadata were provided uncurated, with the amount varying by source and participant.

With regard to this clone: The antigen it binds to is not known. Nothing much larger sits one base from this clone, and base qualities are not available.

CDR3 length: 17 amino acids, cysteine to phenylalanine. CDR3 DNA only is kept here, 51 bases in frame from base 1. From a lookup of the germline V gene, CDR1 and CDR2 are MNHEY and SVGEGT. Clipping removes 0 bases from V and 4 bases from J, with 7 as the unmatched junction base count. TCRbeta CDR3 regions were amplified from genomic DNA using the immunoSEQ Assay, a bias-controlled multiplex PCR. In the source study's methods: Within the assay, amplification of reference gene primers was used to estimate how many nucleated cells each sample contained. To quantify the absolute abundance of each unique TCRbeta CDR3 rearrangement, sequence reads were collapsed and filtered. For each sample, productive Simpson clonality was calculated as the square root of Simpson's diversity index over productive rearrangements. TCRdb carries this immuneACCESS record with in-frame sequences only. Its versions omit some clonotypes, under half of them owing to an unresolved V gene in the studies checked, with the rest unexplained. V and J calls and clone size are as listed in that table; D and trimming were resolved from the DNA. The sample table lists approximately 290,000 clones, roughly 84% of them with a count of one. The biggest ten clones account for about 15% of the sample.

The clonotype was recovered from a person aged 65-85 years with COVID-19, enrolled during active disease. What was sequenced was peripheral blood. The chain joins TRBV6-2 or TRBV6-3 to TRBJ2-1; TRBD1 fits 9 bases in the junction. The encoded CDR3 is CASSYSILGTGYNEQFF. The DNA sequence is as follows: TGTGCCAGCAGTTACTCGATCCTCGGGACAGGGTACAATGAGCAGTTCTTC.